A single sample is the source of the 22 T cell receptor beta chains below, sequenced in a study of shared clonotypes between healthy human individuals. Here immunoSEQ multiplex PCR was the method, and the copy in TCRdb shows in-frame clones only, minus some. The table has 450,000 to 700,000 clones, roughly 95% seen once. CD45RO negativity and positive selection for CCR7 defined naive CD8 cells, a population that excluded terminally differentiated effector memory CD45RA+ cells. Input material: naive CD8+ T cells sorted from blood. Receptors originate from a woman aged 25 to 39 in good health.

CDR3 protein: CASSQGRDSYNEQFF. CDR3 coding DNA: TGCGCCAGCAGCCAAGGGAGGGACTCCTACAATGAGCAGTTCTTC. The genes are TRBV4-1 and TRBJ2-1, with a weak D call TRBD2 (6 bases). The germline CDR1 and CDR2 sequences are MGHRA and YSYEKL. The CDR3 extends over 15 amino acids. Trimming took 1 base from V and 0 from J, leaving 7 bases between them.

V and J are TRBV18 and TRBJ2-1; weak D call: TRBD2 (6 bases). Germline V gene lookup returns CDR1 KGHSH and CDR2 LQKENI. V lost 2 bases and J lost 7, with 9 bases in between. The CDR3 is made up of 13 amino acids. The CDR3 DNA follows: TGTGCCAGCTCACCAAAGGGAGGAAATGAGCAGTTCTTC. Its translation is CASSPKGGNEQFF.

The J gene is TRBJ2-3, the V gene TRBV9; no clear D gene. The CDR3 consists of 12 residues. V lost 4 bases, J lost 6 bases, and 9 bases lay in between. Looked up from germline, CDR1 is SGDLS and CDR2 is YYNGEE. CDR3 sequence: CASSSYSDTQYF. The CDR3 nucleotides are TGTGCCAGCAGCTCCTATAGTGATACGCAGTATTTT.

V gene TRBV5-4 combines with J gene TRBJ2-5; D tentatively reads TRBD1 or TRBD2 (6 bases each). The CDR3 sequence is 13 residues long. V was cut by 5 bases and J by 4 bases, with 12 bases left in between. Germline V lookup: CDR1 SGHNT, CDR2 YYREEE (reference sequence). The CDR3 region is CASSGGTPETQYF. The CDR3 coding sequence is TGTGCCAGCAGTGGGGGGACACCAGAGACCCAGTACTTC. The variable domain in full, completed from reference TRBV5-4 and TRBJ2-5, reads ETGVTQSPTHLIKTRGQQVTLRCSSQSGHNTVSWYQQALGQGPQFIFQYYREEENGRGNFPPRFSGLQFPNYSSELNVNALELDDSALYLCASSGGTPETQYFGPGTRLLVL.

DNA of the CDR3: TGTGCCAGCAGCACGGGGACAGGGGAGACCCAGTACTTC. Its translation is CASSTGTGETQYF. The rearrangement uses TRBV5-6 and TRBJ2-5; 9 bases map to TRBD1. The trim removed 4 bases at V and 5 bases at J, leaving 3 bases unmatched. CDR1 and CDR2 from the germline V gene are SGHDT and YYEEEE. The CDR3 runs 13 residues.

CDR3 coding DNA: TGTGCCAGCAGGGGACTAGCGGGAGGGCCAGATACGCAGTATTTT. This encodes CASRGLAGGPDTQYF. The rearrangement uses TRBV27 and TRBJ2-3, with 16 bases lining up with TRBD2. CDR1 is MNHEY and CDR2 is SMNVEV in the germline V gene (reference sequence). After removal of 6 bases from V and 4 bases from J, the junction contained 1 base not matched to a gene. The CDR3 spans 15 residues.

The chain carries TRBV6-1 and TRBJ2-1; the D is unclear. The V end lost 1 base, the J end lost 5 bases, and 6 bases lay between the germline ends. Germline CDR1 and CDR2: MNHNS and SASEGT. The CDR3 totals 13 residues. CDR3 sequence: CASSEEGDNEQFF. CDR3 DNA: TGTGCCAGCAGTGAAGAAGGAGACAATGAGCAGTTCTTC.

The CDR3 here is CASSQDGTIYGYTF. As DNA, the CDR3 is TGTGCCAGCAGCCAAGACGGGACAATCTATGGCTACACCTTC. The chain combines TRBV14 with TRBJ1-2; weak D call: TRBD1 (6 bases). CDR1 and CDR2 from the germline V gene are SGHDN and FVKESK. This CDR3 has 14 amino acids. Deletions cut 0 bases from V and 4 bases from J, with 9 bases between.

J is TRBJ1-5 and V is TRBV10-1; TRBD1 might be the D (5 bases). Germline V CDR1 and CDR2: WNHNN, SYGVQD (reference sequence). V lost 2 bases and J 3 bases, leaving 17 bases between the germline ends. The CDR3 runs to 17 residues. Here the CDR3 DNA reads TGCGCCAGCAGTGAGGGGAGCAGGGAGGTTCTCAATCAGCCCCAGCATTTT. This gives the protein CASSEGSREVLNQPQHF.

The chain couples TRBV15 to TRBJ2-5; 7 bases agree with TRBD1. This CDR3 has 15 amino acids. Germline CDR1 and CDR2: LNHNV and YYDKDF (reference sequence). V was pared by 3 bases and J by 4 bases, with 8 bases of the junction left unmatched. The CDR3 bases are TGTGCCACCAGCAGCCACAGGGGACCGCGAGAGACCCAGTACTTC. Protein product: CATSSHRGPRETQYF.

The V and J genes are TRBV5-6 and TRBJ1-2; D is ambiguous. V was trimmed by 1 base and J by 4 bases, leaving 17 bases between them. This CDR3 spans 16 amino acids. Germline values: CDR1 SGHDT, CDR2 YYEEEE. The CDR3 region has the DNA TGTGCCAGCAGCTTGTACCGGCCGGGAAGTCGCTATGGCTACACCTTC. Residues: CASSLYRPGSRYGYTF.

The genes are TRBV2 and TRBJ2-3, with 9 bases fitting TRBD2. Germline V gives CDR1 SNHLY, CDR2 FYNNEI. The CDR3 covers 16 residues. The V segment lost 4 bases and the J segment 2 bases; nucleotides outside the gene matches: 7. The CDR3 nucleotides read TGTGCCAGCAGTGCCGGGACTAGCTTGATCACAGATACGCAGTATTTT. Translated, it gives CASSAGTSLITDTQYF.

The chain couples TRBV28 to TRBJ2-7; the match to TRBD2 covers 7 bases. Germline CDR1 reads MDHEN; CDR2 reads SYDVKM. V was pared by 6 bases and J by 0 bases, with 11 bases of the junction left unmatched. The CDR3 extends over 16 amino acids. The CDR3 reads CASSFASAGNSYEQYF. In DNA form, the CDR3 reads TGTGCCAGCAGCTTCGCTTCAGCGGGGAACTCCTACGAGCAGTACTTC.

This clone was counted a single time. The V gene is TRBV25-1, the J gene TRBJ1-1; D remains unclear. V lost 1 base to trimming and J lost 3 bases, with 12 bases between them. The CDR3 extends over 15 amino acids. From germline, CDR1 is MGHDK and CDR2 SYGVNS. The CDR3 protein is CASSESVGRHTEAFF. In DNA, the CDR3 is TGTGCCAGCAGTGAATCGGTGGGGAGGCACACTGAAGCTTTCTTT.

The rearrangement links TRBV5-4 to TRBJ2-2; 7 bases are a match to TRBD2. The length of the CDR3 is 16 residues. The ends lost 5 bases at V and 1 base at J; junction bases unmatched: 8. CDR1 and CDR2 (germline): SGHNT, YYREEE (reference sequence). CDR3 nucleotide sequence: TGTGCCAGCAGTGACGGGGGAGGGAGGAACACCGGGGAGCTGTTTTTT. Its translation is CASSDGGGRNTGELFF. Full variable domain (remainder filled in from reference TRBV5-4 and TRBJ2-2): ETGVTQSPTHLIKTRGQQVTLRCSSQSGHNTVSWYQQALGQGPQFIFQYYREEENGRGNFPPRFSGLQFPNYSSELNVNALELDDSALYLCASSDGGGRNTGELFFGEGSRLTVL.

The chain recombines TRBV7-7 with TRBJ2-2, with 8 bases identical to TRBD1. This CDR3 comprises 14 residues. After removal of 4 bases from V and 6 bases from J, the junction contained 4 bases not matched to a gene. Germline V gives CDR1 SSHAT, CDR2 FNYEAQ (reference sequence). CDR3 sequence: CASSSDRGSGELFF. CDR3 nucleotides: TGTGCCAGCAGCTCAGACAGGGGATCCGGGGAGCTGTTTTTT. Drawing the rest from reference TRBV7-7 and TRBJ2-2, the complete variable domain is GAGVSQSPRYKVTKRGQDVTLRCDPISSHATLYWYQQALGQGPEFLTYFNYEAQPDKSGLPSDRFSAERPEGSISTLTIQRTEQRDSAMYRCASSSDRGSGELFFGEGSRLTVL.

The chain carries TRBV7-9 and TRBJ2-7, with 12 bases identical to TRBD1. The CDR3 loop spans 15 amino acids. J gave up 6 bases and V 5 bases, and 8 bases lay outside the gene matches. Germline lookup yields CDR1 SEHNR and CDR2 FQNEAQ (reference sequence). CDR3 amino acids: CASSPRDRGRVEQYF. As DNA, the CDR3 is TGTGCCAGCAGCCCTCGGGACAGGGGGCGGGTCGAGCAGTACTTC.

The chain has TRBV9 and TRBJ2-1, with TRBD2 identical over 11 bases. From germline, CDR1 is SGDLS and CDR2 YYNGEE. J lost 6 bases, V lost 3 bases, and 5 bases had no gene match. The CDR3 consists of 15 residues. The CDR3 protein is CASSAGTSGPNEQFF. CDR3 sequence (DNA): TGTGCCAGCAGCGCCGGGACTAGCGGACCCAATGAGCAGTTCTTC.

This chain links TRBV28 with TRBJ2-3; 9 bases line up with TRBD2. This CDR3 spans 17 amino acids. The ends lost 3 bases at V and 2 bases at J; junction bases unmatched: 9. Germline lookup yields CDR1 MDHEN and CDR2 SYDVKM. The CDR3 DNA follows: TGTGCCAGCAGTTTTTTGGCTAGCGGGGCGAACACAGATACGCAGTATTTT. It codes for CASSFLASGANTDTQYF.

CDR3: CASSPGRSEQYF. The CDR3 region has the DNA TGTGCCAGCAGCCCCGGACGGTCCGAGCAGTACTTC. The rearrangement uses TRBV14 and TRBJ2-5; D is unresolved. Matching the DNA end better, TRBJ2-7 makes the J call doubtful. From germline, CDR1 is SGHDN and CDR2 FVKESK. This CDR3 comprises 12 residues.

This chain links TRBV19 with TRBJ2-5; 10 bases are a match to TRBD1. The assigned J gene may be wrong: the sequence end matches TRBJ2-7 better. Germline lookup yields CDR1 LNHDA and CDR2 SQIVND (reference sequence). The CDR3 covers 14 residues. CDR3 in amino acids: CASSPKDRGYEQYF. CDR3 nucleotides: TGTGCCAGTAGTCCCAAGGACAGGGGGTACGAGCAGTACTTC.

The chain recombines TRBV25-1 with TRBJ2-2, with TRBD2 as a possible D gene (5 bases). Trimming cost V 8 bases and J 0 bases, with 13 bases left between them. Germline V gene lookup returns CDR1 MGHDK and CDR2 SYGVNS. This CDR3 has 15 residues. DNA for the CDR3: TGTGCCAGCGAGGGCACGCCCACGAACACCGGGGAGCTGTTTTTT. This encodes CASEGTPTNTGELFF.